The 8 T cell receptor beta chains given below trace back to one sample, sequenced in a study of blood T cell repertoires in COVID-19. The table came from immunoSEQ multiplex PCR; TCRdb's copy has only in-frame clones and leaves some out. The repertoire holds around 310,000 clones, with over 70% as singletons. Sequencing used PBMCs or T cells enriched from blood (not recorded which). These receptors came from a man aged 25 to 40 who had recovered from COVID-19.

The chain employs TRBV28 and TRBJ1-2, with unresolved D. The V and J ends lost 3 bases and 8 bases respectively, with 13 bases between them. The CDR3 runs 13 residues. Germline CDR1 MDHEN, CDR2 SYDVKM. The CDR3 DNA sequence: TGTGCCAGCAGTTTGGGCTTGCAAAGGGGCTACACCTTC. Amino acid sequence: CASSLGLQRGYTF.

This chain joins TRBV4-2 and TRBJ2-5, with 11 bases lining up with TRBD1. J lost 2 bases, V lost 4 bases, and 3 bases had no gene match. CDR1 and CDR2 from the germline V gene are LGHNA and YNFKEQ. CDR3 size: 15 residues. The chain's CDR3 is CASSPRDRGQETQYF. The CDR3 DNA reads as TGTGCCAGCAGCCCCCGGGACAGGGGGCAAGAGACCCAGTACTTC.

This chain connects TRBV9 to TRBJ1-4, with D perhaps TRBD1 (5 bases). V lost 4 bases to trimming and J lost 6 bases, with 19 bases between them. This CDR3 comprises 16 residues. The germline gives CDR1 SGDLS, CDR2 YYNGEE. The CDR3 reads CASSTLGRGRDEKLFF. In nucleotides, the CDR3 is TGTGCCAGCAGCACCCTCGGGAGGGGTCGGGATGAAAAACTGTTTTTT.

Written as DNA, the CDR3 is TGTGCCAGCAGCCTATGGGGGAGGGAGGAAAAACTGTTTTTT. Translating gives CASSLWGREEKLFF. V usage is TRBV28 and J usage is TRBJ1-4, with D tentatively TRBD1 (5 bases). The germline CDR1 and CDR2 sequences are MDHEN and SYDVKM. V gave up 6 bases and J gave up 8 bases, with 16 bases separating them. This CDR3 is built from 14 residues.

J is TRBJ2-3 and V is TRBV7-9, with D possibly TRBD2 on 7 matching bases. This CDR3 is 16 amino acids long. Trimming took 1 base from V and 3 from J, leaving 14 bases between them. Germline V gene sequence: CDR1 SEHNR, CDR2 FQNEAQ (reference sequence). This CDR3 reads CASSLVSGGLTDTQYF. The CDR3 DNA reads TGTGCCAGCAGCTTAGTATCGGGGGGCCTAACAGATACGCAGTATTTT.

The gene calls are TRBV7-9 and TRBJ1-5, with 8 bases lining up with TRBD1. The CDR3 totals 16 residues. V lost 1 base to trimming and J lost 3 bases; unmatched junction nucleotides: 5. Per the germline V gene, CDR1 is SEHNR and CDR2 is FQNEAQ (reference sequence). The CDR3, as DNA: TGTGCCAGCAGCTTAGACACAGGGGGTGTCAATCAGCCCCAGCATTTT. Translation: CASSLDTGGVNQPQHF.

In DNA form, the CDR3 reads TGTGCCAGCAGTCCTTCCCCGGGGGGAGGCGGGGAGCTGTTTTTT. Translation: CASSPSPGGGGELFF. The J gene is TRBJ2-2, the V gene TRBV7-8; 7 bases are shared with TRBD2. The CDR3 loop spans 15 amino acids. Germline V gene data show CDR1 as SGHVS and CDR2 as FQNEAQ. With V trimmed by 6 bases and J by 7 bases, 11 bases remained unmatched.

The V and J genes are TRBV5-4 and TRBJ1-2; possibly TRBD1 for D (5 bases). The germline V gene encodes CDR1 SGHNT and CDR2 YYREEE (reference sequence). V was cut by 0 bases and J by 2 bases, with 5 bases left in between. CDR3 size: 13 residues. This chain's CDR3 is CASSLEGNYGYTF. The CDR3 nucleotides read TGTGCCAGCAGCTTGGAGGGGAACTATGGCTACACCTTC.